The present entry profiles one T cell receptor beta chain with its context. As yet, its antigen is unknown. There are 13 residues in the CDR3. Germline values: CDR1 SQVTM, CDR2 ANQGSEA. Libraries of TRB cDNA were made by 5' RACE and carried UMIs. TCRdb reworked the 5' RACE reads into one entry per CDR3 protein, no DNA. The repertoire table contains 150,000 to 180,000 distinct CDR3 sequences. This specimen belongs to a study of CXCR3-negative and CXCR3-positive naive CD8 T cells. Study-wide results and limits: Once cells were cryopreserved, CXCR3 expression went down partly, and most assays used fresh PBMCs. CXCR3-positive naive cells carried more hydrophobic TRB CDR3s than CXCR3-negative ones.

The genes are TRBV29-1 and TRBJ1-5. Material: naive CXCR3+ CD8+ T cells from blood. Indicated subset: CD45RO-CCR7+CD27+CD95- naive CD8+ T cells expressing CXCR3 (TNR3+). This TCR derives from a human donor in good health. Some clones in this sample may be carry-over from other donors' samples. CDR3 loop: CSAWEGSNQPQHF.